This note documents a single T cell receptor beta chain sequence. The data were taken from a study of blood T cell repertoires in COVID-19. Study information: Researchers got acute and convalescent COVID-19 samples from the United States, Italy and Spain. T cells, B-cell-depleted T cells, or PBMCs provided the cDNA or gDNA that served as material.

In the authors' workflow: It was from reference gene primer amplification that nucleated cell counts were estimated. Clones were sequenced by immunoSEQ multiplex PCR, and TCRdb holds only the in-frame ones, with some missing. V, J and clone size are those of that table, while D and trimming were read from the DNA. The sample yields approximately 31,000 clones, approximately 91% seen once. The clonotype comes from a man aged 55 to 70 with acute or convalescent COVID-19. The sequencing sample was made of peripheral blood.

The chain's CDR3 is CASSPETSRGPYEQYV. The CDR3 bases are TGTGCCAGCTCACCTGAGACTAGTAGAGGCCCCTACGAGCAGTACGTC. The chain employs TRBV18 and TRBJ2-7, with a possible D match to TRBD2 (6 bases). Germline V gene lookup returns CDR1 KGHSH and CDR2 LQKENI. There are 16 residues in the CDR3. Trimming removed 3 bases at V and 2 bases at J, with 17 bases between.